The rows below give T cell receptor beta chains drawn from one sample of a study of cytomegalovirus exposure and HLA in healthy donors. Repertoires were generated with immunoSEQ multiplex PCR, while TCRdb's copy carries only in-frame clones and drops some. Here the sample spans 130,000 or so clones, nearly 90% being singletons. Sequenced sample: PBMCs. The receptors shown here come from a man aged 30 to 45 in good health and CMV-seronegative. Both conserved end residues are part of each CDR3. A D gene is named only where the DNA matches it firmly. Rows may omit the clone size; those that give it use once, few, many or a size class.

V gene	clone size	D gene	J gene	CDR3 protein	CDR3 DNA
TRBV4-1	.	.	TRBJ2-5	CASSQVPQGMDQETQYF	TGCGCCAGCAGCCAAGTTCCCCAGGGAATGGACCAAGAGACCCAGTACTTC
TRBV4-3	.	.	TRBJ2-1	CASSQGLGGVNNEQFF	TGCGCCAGCAGCCAAGGTTTGGGCGGGGTGAACAATGAGCAGTTCTTC
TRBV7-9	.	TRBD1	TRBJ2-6	CASSLGFTGGGANVLTF	TGTGCCAGCAGCTTAGGTTTCACAGGGGGCGGGGCCAACGTCCTGACTTTC
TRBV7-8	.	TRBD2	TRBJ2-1	CASSSKSSGGAYNEQFF	TGTGCCAGCAGTTCCAAATCTAGCGGGGGGGCATACAATGAGCAGTTCTTC
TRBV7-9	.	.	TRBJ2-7	CASRGTGSYEQYF	TGTGCCAGCAGAGGTACAGGGTCCTACGAGCAGTACTTC
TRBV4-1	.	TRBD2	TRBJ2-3	CASSPRFGGASTDTQYF	TGCGCCAGCAGCCCTAGGTTCGGGGGGGCTAGCACAGATACGCAGTATTTT
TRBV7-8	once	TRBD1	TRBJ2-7	CASSHQWTGQSYEQYF	TGTGCCAGCAGCCATCAATGGACAGGCCAATCCTACGAGCAGTACTTC
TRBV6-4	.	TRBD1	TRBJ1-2	CASSAGQGVSYGYTF	TGTGCCAGCAGTGCCGGACAGGGCGTAAGCTATGGCTACACCTTC
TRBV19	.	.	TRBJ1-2	CASKTGLGYTF	TGTGCCAGCAAAACAGGGCTGGGCTACACCTTC
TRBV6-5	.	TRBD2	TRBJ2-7	CASSYGGGNEQYF	TGTGCCAGCAGTTACGGGGGGGGTAACGAGCAGTACTTC
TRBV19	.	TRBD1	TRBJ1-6	CASRGTGLGSPLHF	TGTGCCAGTAGAGGGACAGGGTTGGGTTCACCCCTCCACTTT
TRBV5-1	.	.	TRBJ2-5	CASSRDLQETQYF	TGCGCCAGCAGCAGGGACTTACAAGAGACCCAGTACTTC
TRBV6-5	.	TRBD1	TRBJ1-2	CASSQGQGSYGYTF	TGTGCCAGCAGCCAAGGACAGGGATCCTATGGCTACACCTTC
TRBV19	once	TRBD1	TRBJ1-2	CASSILTGGTYGYTF	TGTGCCAGTAGTATATTGACAGGGGGAACCTATGGCTACACCTTC
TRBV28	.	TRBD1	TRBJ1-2	CASSLGTGLNYGYTF	TGTGCCAGCAGTTTAGGGACAGGCTTAAACTATGGCTACACCTTC
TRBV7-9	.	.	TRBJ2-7	CASSLASREQYF	TGTGCCAGCAGCTTAGCGTCTAGGGAGCAGTACTTC
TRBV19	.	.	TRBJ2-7	CASSIGGDYEQYF	TGTGCCAGTAGTATAGGGGGGGACTACGAGCAGTACTTC
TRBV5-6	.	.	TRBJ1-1	CASSLTGYMNTEAFF	TGTGCCAGCAGCTTGACAGGCTACATGAACACTGAAGCTTTCTTT
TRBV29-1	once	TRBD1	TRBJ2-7	CSVPGQGYEQYF	TGCAGCGTTCCGGGACAGGGTTACGAGCAGTACTTC
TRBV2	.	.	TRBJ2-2	CASTPVGGELFF	TGTGCCAGCACGCCGGTTGGCGGGGAGCTGTTTTTT
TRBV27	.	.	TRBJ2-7	CASSLSWLSAYEQYF	TGTGCCAGCAGTTTATCGTGGCTGTCCGCCTACGAGCAGTACTTC
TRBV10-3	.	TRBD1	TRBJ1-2	CAISESGTGKGYTF	TGTGCCATCAGTGAGTCGGGGACAGGTAAAGGCTACACCTTC
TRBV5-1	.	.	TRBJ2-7	CASSLEAGAFSYEQYF	TGCGCCAGCAGCTTGGAGGCAGGGGCATTCTCCTACGAGCAGTACTTC
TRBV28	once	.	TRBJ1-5	CASSQTGSVQPQHF	TGTGCCAGTTCCCAAACAGGGTCCGTTCAGCCCCAGCATTTT
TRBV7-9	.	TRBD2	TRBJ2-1	CASSPGTSGGSYNEQFF	TGTGCCAGCAGCCCGGGGACTAGCGGGGGGTCCTACAATGAGCAGTTCTTC
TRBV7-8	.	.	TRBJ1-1	CASSLDANLNTEAFF	TGTGCCAGCAGCTTAGACGCGAACCTGAACACTGAAGCTTTCTTT
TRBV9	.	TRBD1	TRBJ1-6	CASSADRQGGGSPLHF	TGTGCCAGCAGCGCAGACCGACAGGGAGGTGGTTCACCCCTCCACTTT